This T cell receptor (beta chain) was captured by sequencing in a study of Ad26.COV2.S vaccination and SARS-CoV-2 variants. Whole-study context: Doses of Ad26.COV2.S were injected into muscle once or twice, 56 days apart.

Treatment: about 20 received Ad26.COV2.S at low or high dose, single or two shots; about 5 received placebo; per-sample allocation not given. Day 63 following the first vaccine or placebo injection was when the samples were taken. It was an adult aged 18-55 years in Boston who was the donor. Trimming took 0 bases from V and 4 from J; bases not matched to a gene: 4. This CDR3 has 14 residues. Germline CDR1 SGHNT, CDR2 YYREEE (reference sequence). Data came from immunoSEQ multiplex PCR; TCRdb stores just in-frame clones and leaves some out. The table has 350,000 to 450,000 clones, approximately 89% seen once; the top ten hold around 1.8%. Only one count was recorded for this clone.

The material sequenced was peripheral blood, taken in a trial of Ad26.COV2.S vaccine versus placebo. The chain recombines TRBV5-4 with TRBJ2-7, with 7 bases identical to TRBD2. The receptor comes from a person aged 18-65 years who received the Ad26.COV2.S COVID-19 vaccine or a placebo. Written as DNA, the CDR3 is TGTGCCAGCAGCTTGGTGGGGGGGAAGTACGAGCAGTACTTC. This gives the protein CASSLVGGKYEQYF.